The subject of this entry is one T cell receptor beta chain. These data originate in a study of blood T cells in healthy people across ages. Combining a sample-barcoded 5' primer with a J-beta primer mix, a second PCR ran for 7 to 11 cycles. TCRdb analysed the 5' RACE reads with MiXCR anew, one entry per CDR3 protein. The repertoire consists of about 600,000 distinct CDR3 sequences, with around 48% occurring once and the leading ten covering roughly 25%. Unmatched junction bases numbered 8, after V lost 8 bases and J lost 6 bases. The length of the CDR3 is 13 residues. The V gene's germline CDR1 is SEHNR and CDR2 FQNEAQ (reference sequence).

Sample: blood. The TCR was taken from a man older than 75 in good health. The chain has TRBV7-9 and TRBJ2-7; 9 bases align to TRBD1. In DNA form, the CDR3 reads TGTGCCAGCCGCGGGACAGGGATTAGCGAGCAGTACTTC. This encodes CASRGTGISEQYF. The variable domain in full, with the rest retrieved from reference TRBV7-9 and TRBJ2-7, is DTGVSQNPRHKITKRGQNVTFRCDPISEHNRLYWYRQTLGQGPEFLTYFQNEAQLEKSRLLSDRFSAERPKGSFSTLEIQRTEQGDSAMYLCASRGTGISEQYFGPGTRLTVT.